Listed below are T cell receptor beta chains from one sample, sequenced in a study of T cell repertoires in cytomegalovirus infection. These TCRs' antigens remain unknown. Each CDR3 protein is one row after TCRdb ran MiXCR on the reads. The sample shows approximately 130,000 distinct CDR3 sequences, roughly a quarter of them seen only once. Sequencing used PBMCs, sequenced either directly or after in vitro stimulation (not recorded which). The receptors originated from a human donor in good health (CMV status not recorded). Some clones in this sample may be carry-over from other donors' samples. Each CDR3 is given with its conserved first and last residue. The order of the fields is clone size, J gene, V gene, CDR3 length, D gene, CDR3 DNA, CDR3 protein. D genes are given only for firm matches. Where a row states a size, it is once, few, many or the class of an expanded clone; other rows omit it.

many | TRBJ1-5 | TRBV19 | 12 | . | TGTGCCAGTAGTGCAAGGACAGATAGCAAGAATTTT | CASSARTDSKNF
few | TRBJ2-4 | TRBV7-2 | 13 | . | TGTGCCAGCAGCTGGGATTCCAAAAACATTCAGTACTTC | CASSWDSKNIQYF
. | TRBJ2-5 | TRBV7-2 | 15 | TRBD2 | TGTGCCAGCAGCTACCCCCTAGCGGGTGCGGAGACCCAGTACTTC | CASSYPLAGAETQYF
. | TRBJ2-3 | TRBV19 | 17 | TRBD2 | TGTGCCAGTAGTATGAATGGACTAGCGGGAGGAACAGATACGCAGTATTTT | CASSMNGLAGGTDTQYF
. | TRBJ2-1 | TRBV7-9 | 14 | . | TGTGCCAGCAGCCATTGGGCTAGCCACAATGAGCAGTTCTTC | CASSHWASHNEQFF
few | TRBJ2-1 | TRBV4-3 | 15 | . | TGCGCCAGCAGCCAAGAGGGAAGGACCTACAATGAGCAGTTCTTC | CASSQEGRTYNEQFF
few | TRBJ2-6 | TRBV11-2 | 16 | . | TGTGCCAGCAGCTTAGGCTGGATGACTGGGGCCAACGTCCTGACTTTC | CASSLGWMTGANVLTF
many | TRBJ2-7 | TRBV7-2 | 12 | . | TGTGCCAGCAGCTTGAGGGGGGGTGGGCAGTACTTC | CASSLRGGGQYF
few | TRBJ2-7 | TRBV6-2/TRBV6-3 | 15 | TRBD2 | TGTGCCAGCACATCCCCCCTAGCGGGCTCCTACGAGCAGTACTTC | CASTSPLAGSYEQYF
. | TRBJ1-4 | TRBV12-3/TRBV12-4 | 13 | . | TGTGCCAGCAGTCCCGCCCACGGTGAAAAACTGTTTTTT | CASSPAHGEKLFF